The T cell receptor (beta chain) under discussion was sequenced for a study of control samples from healthy donors and cancer patients. Notes on this clone: At the DNA level, this CDR3 is encoded by other sequences in the same sample as well.

This CDR3 has 11 residues. Germline V gene data show CDR1 as LGHDT and CDR2 as YNNKEL (reference sequence). Trimming took 4 bases from V and 3 from J, leaving 2 bases between them. The table came from immunoSEQ multiplex PCR; TCRdb's copy has only in-frame clones and leaves some out. There are around 110,000 clones in the sample; roughly 91% occur only once, and about 2.5% lies in the top ten. V usage is TRBV3-1 (or the pseudogene TRBV3-2) and J usage is TRBJ2-3; D unresolved. Sequenced material: blood. The source is a woman aged 70-85 years in good health. CDR3 DNA: TGTGCCAGCAGCCTAACAGATACGCAGTATTTT. Translated, it gives CASSLTDTQYF.